These T cell receptor beta chains were read from a single sample in a study of cytomegalovirus exposure and HLA in healthy donors. The repertoire was sequenced with immunoSEQ multiplex PCR; TCRdb's copy has only in-frame clones and lacks some. The repertoire includes under 150,000 clones, around three quarters of them detected once, and approximately 7% sits in the top ten. The sample taken for sequencing was PBMCs. These receptors were obtained from a man aged 35 to 55 in good health and CMV-seropositive. The CDR3 runs from the conserved cysteine through the conserved F or W. A D gene is named only where the DNA matches it firmly. The size field is filled for only some rows; it gives once, few, many or a size class.

TRBJ1-5	TRBD1	TRBV2	once	CASSKTGEGQPQHF	TGTGCCAGCAGCAAGACAGGGGAAGGACAGCCCCAGCATTTT
TRBJ1-4	NA	TRBV7-9	NA	CASRKGQTLNEKLFF	TGTGCCAGCAGGAAAGGACAGACCTTAAATGAAAAACTGTTTTTT
TRBJ2-3	TRBD2	TRBV6-1	NA	CASKPSGSTDTQYF	TGTGCCAGCAAACCTAGCGGGAGCACAGATACGCAGTATTTT
TRBJ2-2	TRBD2	TRBV7-2	NA	CASSLSLAVRNTGELFF	TGTGCCAGCAGCTTATCCCTAGCGGTTAGGAACACCGGGGAGCTGTTTTTT
TRBJ2-7	NA	TRBV5-8	NA	CASRQGLVYEQYF	TGTGCCAGCAGACAGGGCCTAGTTTACGAGCAGTACTTC
TRBJ1-1	NA	TRBV18	NA	CASVDGMNTEAFF	TGTGCCAGCGTAGATGGTATGAACACTGAAGCTTTCTTT
TRBJ1-5	TRBD1	TRBV9	NA	CASSAGQGSQPQHF	TGTGCCAGCAGCGCAGGACAGGGCTCTCAGCCCCAGCATTTT
TRBJ2-5	NA	TRBV7-9	NA	CASKRSFGETQYF	TGTGCCAGCAAAAGGTCTTTCGGGGAGACCCAGTACTTC
TRBJ1-2	NA	TRBV9	NA	CASSAQVGATLNYGYTF	TGTGCCAGCAGCGCCCAGGTGGGGGCCACCCTCAACTATGGCTACACCTTC
TRBJ1-2	NA	TRBV10-2	NA	CASSEGHIYGYTF	TGCGCCAGCAGTGAGGGACACATCTATGGCTACACCTTC
TRBJ1-2	TRBD1	TRBV5-4	NA	CASSFGQAPNYGYTF	TGTGCCAGCAGCTTCGGACAGGCACCGAACTATGGCTACACCTTC
TRBJ1-1	NA	TRBV5-8	NA	CASSLVLNTEAFF	TGTGCCAGCAGCCTAGTCTTGAACACTGAAGCTTTCTTT
TRBJ1-4	NA	TRBV15	NA	CATSRARGGNEKLFF	TGTGCCACCAGCAGAGCAAGGGGGGGTAATGAAAAACTGTTTTTT
TRBJ1-2	NA	TRBV6-5	NA	CASSKDRRNGYTF	TGTGCCAGCAGTAAGGACCGGAGGAACGGCTACACCTTC
TRBJ1-2	TRBD1	TRBV6-5	NA	CASSSPGQGNYGYTF	TGTGCCAGCAGTAGTCCGGGACAGGGTAACTATGGCTACACCTTC
TRBJ1-1	TRBD1	TRBV2	NA	CASITGATEAFF	TGTGCCAGCATCACAGGGGCCACTGAAGCTTTCTTT
TRBJ2-3	NA	TRBV19	NA	CASSIAFPTDTQYF	TGTGCCAGTAGTATAGCATTTCCCACAGATACGCAGTATTTT
TRBJ2-1	NA	TRBV5-1	NA	CASSLEPTGNEQFF	TGCGCCAGCAGCCTGGAACCTACAGGGAATGAGCAGTTCTTC
TRBJ2-7	NA	TRBV27	NA	CASSPRGRGRSNYEQYF	TGTGCCAGCAGTCCCCGGGGCAGGGGCCGTTCGAACTACGAGCAGTACTTC
TRBJ1-1	TRBD1	TRBV6-5	NA	CASRSGTGGTEAFF	TGTGCCAGCAGGTCCGGGACAGGGGGCACTGAAGCTTTCTTT
TRBJ2-2	TRBD2	TRBV23-1	NA	CASSQSRPSGRRVNTGELFF	TGCGCCAGCAGTCAATCGCGGCCTAGCGGGAGGAGAGTTAACACCGGGGAGCTGTTTTTT
TRBJ2-6	NA	TRBV11-2	NA	CASSLLANVLTF	TGTGCCAGCAGCCTCTTGGCCAACGTCCTGACTTTC
TRBJ2-5	TRBD1	TRBV10-3	NA	CAGPGQAYQETQYF	TGTGCCGGCCCAGGACAGGCGTACCAAGAGACCCAGTACTTC
TRBJ1-1	NA	TRBV5-1	few	CASKVTGTEAFF	TGCGCCAGCAAGGTGACTGGGACTGAAGCTTTCTTT